Described below is a single T cell receptor beta chain sequence and its context. Its antigen has not been determined. The sample holds no much larger clone one base away, and base qualities are not on file. Via the germline V gene, CDR1 is LGHNA and CDR2 YSLEER. The CDR3 starts with the cysteine, ends with the phenylalanine, and has 16 residues. Left in the record is the CDR3 DNA by itself, 48 bases read in frame from the first base. V ends up 3 bases short and J 8 bases short, with an unmatched junction base count of 10. Patients with a history of autoimmune disease or receiving systemic immunosuppression were excluded from the trial. Peripheral blood for TCR sequencing was collected from all dose cohorts at baseline, on cycle 4 day 1, and on cycle 7 day 1. The samples were taken from a phase I, first-in-human, multicenter, open-label dose-escalation trial of ivuxolimab. Adults with locally advanced or metastatic head and neck squamous cell, hepatocellular, melanoma or renal cell carcinoma were enrolled in the trial. Before TCR sequencing, CD4+ T cells and CD8+ T cells were sorted from peripheral blood as separate populations.

This entry is derived from a study of OX40 agonist ivuxolimab in advanced cancers. Regarding the research as a whole: The costimulatory receptor OX40 (CD134) was targeted by ivuxolimab, a fully human IgG2 agonistic monoclonal antibody. Intravenous ivuxolimab was administered to patients every 2 weeks at six dose levels: 0.01, 0.1, 0.3, 1.5, 3 and 10 mg/kg. Of the approximately 50 dose-escalation patients, hepatocellular carcinoma was present in around 20, melanoma in around 15, renal cell carcinoma in 9 and head and neck cancer in 9. In the dose-escalation cohort, around four fifths of patients were male, and the mean age was around 60 years with a range of roughly 20 to 80. Prior anti-PD-1, anti-PD-L1 or anti-CTLA-4 therapy was permitted, and about two fifths of dose-escalation patients had received checkpoint inhibitors. Partial responses occurred in three dose-escalation patients, of whom one had hepatocellular carcinoma and two had cutaneous melanoma. Peripheral TCRbeta sequencing was intended to test whether TCR sequence diversity was altered and clonal T-cell expansion was caused by ivuxolimab. The paper reports the monotherapy dose-escalation portion (N of about 50 patients) of the phase I ivuxolimab trial.

Genomic DNA was isolated from the sorted cells so that the TCRbeta CDR3 region could be sequenced. The immunoSEQ Assay was used to sequence the TCRbeta CDR3 regions. The table comes from immuneACCESS by way of TCRdb, which keeps in-frame sequences with V and J called. Part of the clones is missing from these tables; in studies checked, under half for an unresolved V gene and the rest for unknown reasons. The sample table lists over 15,000 clones, roughly four fifths of them with a count of one. Of the sample, roughly 12% is held by the ten largest clones. The full study reports these points: On average, CD8+ T cells showed more expanded clones than CD4+ T cells after ivuxolimab. At doses of 0.1 to 3.0 mg/kg, clonal expansion of both CD4+ and CD8+ blood T cells was observed from baseline to week 6. In the 0.1-3.0 mg/kg groups, partial responders were among the patients with the lowest normalized peripheral clonal expansion, particularly in CD8+ T cells. Low levels of normalized T-cell clonal expansion were also seen in some patients who did not respond. Which antigens the clonally expanded peripheral T cells were specific for was not determined.

Rearrangement joined TRBV4-3 to TRBJ2-2; TRBD2 fits 9 bases in the junction. This sequence was found in an adult with an advanced solid tumor such as melanoma, head and neck, liver or kidney cancer. This specimen consisted of CD4+ or CD8+ T cells sorted from blood, obtained in a trial of the OX40 agonist ivuxolimab. DNA sequence: TGCGCCAGCAGCCAGGAATTGGGACTAGCTACTGGGGAGCTGTTTTTT. Protein translation: CASSQELGLATGELFF.